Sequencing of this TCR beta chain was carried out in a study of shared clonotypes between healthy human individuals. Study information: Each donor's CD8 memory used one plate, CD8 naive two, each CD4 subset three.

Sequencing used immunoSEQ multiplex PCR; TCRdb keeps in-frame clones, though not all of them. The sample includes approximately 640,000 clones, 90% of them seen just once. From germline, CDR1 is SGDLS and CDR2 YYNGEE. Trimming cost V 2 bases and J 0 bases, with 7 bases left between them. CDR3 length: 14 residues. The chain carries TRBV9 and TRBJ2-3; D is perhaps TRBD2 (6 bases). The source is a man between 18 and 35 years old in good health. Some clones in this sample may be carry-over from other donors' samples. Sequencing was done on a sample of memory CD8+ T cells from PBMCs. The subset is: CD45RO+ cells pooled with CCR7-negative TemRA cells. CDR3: CASSVTSSTDTQYF. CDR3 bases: TGTGCCAGCAGCGTCACTAGCAGCACAGATACGCAGTATTTT.